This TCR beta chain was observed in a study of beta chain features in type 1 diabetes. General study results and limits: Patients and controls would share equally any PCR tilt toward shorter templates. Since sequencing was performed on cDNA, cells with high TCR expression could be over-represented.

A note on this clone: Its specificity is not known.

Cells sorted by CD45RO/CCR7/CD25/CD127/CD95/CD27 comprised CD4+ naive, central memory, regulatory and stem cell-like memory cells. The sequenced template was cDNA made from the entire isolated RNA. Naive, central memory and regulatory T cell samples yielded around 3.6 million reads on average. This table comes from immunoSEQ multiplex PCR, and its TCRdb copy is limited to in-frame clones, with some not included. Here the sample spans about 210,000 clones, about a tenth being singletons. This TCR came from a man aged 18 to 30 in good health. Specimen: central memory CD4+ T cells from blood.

In DNA form, the CDR3 reads TGTGCCAGCAGCAAGAGGGCCAGCACCGGGGAGCTGTTTTTT. Its translation: CASSKRASTGELFF. The genes are TRBV7-2 and TRBJ2-2; maybe TRBD2 (5 bases). Trimming cost V 5 bases and J 4 bases, with 11 bases left between them. In germline, CDR1 is SGHTA, CDR2 FQGNSA. The CDR3 is made up of 14 amino acids.